The 8 T cell receptor beta chains presented below share a single source sample, sequenced in a study of cytomegalovirus exposure and HLA in healthy donors. This PCR relied on a set of 60 Vbeta primers and 13 Jbeta primers. Repertoires were generated with immunoSEQ multiplex PCR, while TCRdb's copy carries only in-frame clones and drops some. The sample shows 99,000 or so clones, 9.5% to 15% of them seen only once. Specimen: PBMCs. The receptor set was obtained from a man between 40 and 49 years old in good health and CMV-seropositive.

The V gene is TRBV12-5, the J gene TRBJ2-1; D ambiguous. Trimming took 5 bases from V and 9 from J, leaving 11 bases between them. There are 12 residues in the CDR3. Germline V gene lookup returns CDR1 LGHNT and CDR2 FRNRAP. The DNA for the CDR3 is TGTGCTAGTGGTCCTCAGTTGGCTGAGCAGTTCTTC. Amino acid sequence: CASGPQLAEQFF.

This clone was found a few times. The chain recombines TRBV27 with TRBJ2-7; 8 bases agree with TRBD2. CDR1 is MNHEY, CDR2 SMNVEV, per germline (reference sequence). J gave up 2 bases and V 6 bases, and 9 bases lay outside the gene matches. This CDR3 has 15 amino acids. CDR3 DNA sequence: TGTGCCAGCAGCCCGGGAGGGCCTGAAACCTACGAGCAGTACTTC. It codes for CASSPGGPETYEQYF.

V usage is TRBV9 and J usage is TRBJ1-1; 9 bases are shared with TRBD1. The CDR3 sequence is 15 residues long. Trimming at V came to 2 bases and at J to 3 bases, leaving 5 bases not matched to a gene. Germline loops: CDR1 SGDLS, CDR2 YYNGEE. The CDR3 sequence: CASSVSGQGYTEAFF. In nucleotides, the CDR3 is TGTGCCAGCAGCGTTTCGGGACAGGGTTACACTGAAGCTTTCTTT.

The chain has TRBV4-1 and TRBJ2-2; TRBD1 might be the D (5 bases). The V end was cut by 2 bases, the J end by 4 bases, with 14 bases between. Germline V CDR1 and CDR2: MGHRA, YSYEKL. The CDR3 has 16 amino acids. CDR3 sequence: CASSQTKGQLTGELFF. The CDR3 DNA sequence: TGCGCCAGCAGCCAAACAAAGGGGCAGCTCACCGGGGAGCTGTTTTTT.

The chain combines TRBV7-2 with TRBJ1-3; D unresolved. Trimming took 1 base from V and 2 from J, leaving 12 bases between them. Looked up from germline, CDR1 is SGHTA and CDR2 is FQGNSA. The CDR3 runs 16 residues. Here the CDR3 reads CASSLVVGVAGNTIYF. CDR3 coding DNA: TGTGCCAGCAGCTTAGTAGTCGGGGTGGCTGGAAACACCATATATTTT.

The gene calls are TRBV19 and TRBJ2-1; TRBD2 is a possible D gene (6 bases). CDR3 length: 11 residues. V dropped 3 bases and J dropped 13 bases, with 10 bases sitting between them. In germline, CDR1 is LNHDA, CDR2 SQIVND (reference sequence). CDR3 nucleotides: TGTGCCAGTAGTATTCGGCGGGAACAGTTCTTC. This sequence encodes CASSIRREQFF.

This clone turned up a few times. The chain links TRBV6-5 to TRBJ1-2; 7 nucleotides align to TRBD1. Germline CDR1 reads MNHEY; CDR2 reads SVGAGI. V lost 8 bases to trimming and J lost 5 bases; unmatched junction nucleotides: 8. The CDR3 spans 13 residues. CDR3 sequence (DNA): TGTGCCAGCCGTCCAGGGGGTCAATATGGCTACACCTTC. Amino acids: CASRPGGQYGYTF.

In this sample, this clone turned up a few times. The chain links TRBV10-3 to TRBJ2-7, with 9 bases identical to TRBD1. Per germline, CDR1 ENHRY and CDR2 SYGVKD. This CDR3 has 15 amino acids. V shed 10 bases, J shed 3 bases, and the junction held 13 bases outside the gene matches. The CDR3, as DNA: TGTGCCACCCGGGCAGGGACAGGGAGGTTCTACGAGCAGTACTTC. It codes for CATRAGTGRFYEQYF.